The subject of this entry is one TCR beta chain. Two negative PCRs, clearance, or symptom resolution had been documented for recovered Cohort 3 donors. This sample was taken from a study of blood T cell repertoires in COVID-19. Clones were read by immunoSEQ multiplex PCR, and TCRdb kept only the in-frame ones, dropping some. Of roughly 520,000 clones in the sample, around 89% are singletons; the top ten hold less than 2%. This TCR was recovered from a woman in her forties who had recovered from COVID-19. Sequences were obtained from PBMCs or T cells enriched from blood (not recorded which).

The CDR3 coding sequence is TGTGCCAGCAGTAGGTCCCCAGGGGAGACCCAGTACTTC. It yields the protein CASSRSPGETQYF. The genes are TRBV6-5 and TRBJ2-5, with D possibly matching TRBD1 (5 bases). This CDR3 region has 13 residues. The V gene's germline CDR1 is MNHEY and CDR2 SVGAGI. V was cut by 5 bases and J by 5 bases, with 12 bases left in between.